The clone carrying this T cell receptor (beta chain) was counted once. This sample is part of a study of shared clonotypes between healthy human individuals. The V and J ends lost 3 bases and 5 bases respectively, with 10 bases between them. Looked up from germline, CDR1 is MNHEY and CDR2 is SMNVEV (reference sequence). CDR3 size: 14 residues. Repertoires were generated with immunoSEQ multiplex PCR, while TCRdb's copy carries only in-frame clones and drops some. The sample lists about 820,000 clones, nearly 95% seen once, with more than 20% in the top ten. CD8 cells regarded as naive lacked CD45RO, were positively chosen for CCR7, and omitted terminally differentiated effector memory CD45RA+ cells.

Sequencing used naive CD8+ T cells sorted from blood. The J gene is TRBJ2-2, the V gene TRBV27; D is undetermined. This sequence was found in a man aged 30-40 years in good health. CDR3 in DNA: TGTGCCAGCAGTTTCCAGTTAGGAACCGGGGAGCTGTTTTTT. This sequence encodes CASSFQLGTGELFF.